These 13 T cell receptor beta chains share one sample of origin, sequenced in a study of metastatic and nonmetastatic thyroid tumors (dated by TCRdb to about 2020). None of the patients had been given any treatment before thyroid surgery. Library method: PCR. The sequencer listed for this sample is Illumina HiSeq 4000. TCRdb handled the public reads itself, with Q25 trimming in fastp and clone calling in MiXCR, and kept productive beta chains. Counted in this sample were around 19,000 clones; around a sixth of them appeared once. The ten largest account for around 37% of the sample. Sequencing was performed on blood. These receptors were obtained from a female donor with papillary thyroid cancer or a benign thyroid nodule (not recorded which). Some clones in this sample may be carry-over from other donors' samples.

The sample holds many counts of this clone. CDR3 protein: CASRTGMIYEQYF. DNA of the CDR3: TGTGCCAGCAGAACCGGGATGATATACGAGCAGTACTTC. The chain links TRBV28 to TRBJ2-7; D might be TRBD2 (5 bases). Deletions cut 6 bases from V and 4 bases from J, with 13 bases between. The germline gives CDR1 MDHEN, CDR2 SYDVKM. This CDR3 contains 13 residues.

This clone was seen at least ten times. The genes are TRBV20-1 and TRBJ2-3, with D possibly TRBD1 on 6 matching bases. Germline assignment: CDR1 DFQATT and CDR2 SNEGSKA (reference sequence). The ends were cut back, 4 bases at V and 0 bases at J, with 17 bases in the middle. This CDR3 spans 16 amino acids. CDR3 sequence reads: CSAKDRFPSSTDTQYF. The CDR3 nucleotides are TGCAGTGCTAAAGACAGGTTCCCATCTAGCACAGATACGCAGTATTTT.

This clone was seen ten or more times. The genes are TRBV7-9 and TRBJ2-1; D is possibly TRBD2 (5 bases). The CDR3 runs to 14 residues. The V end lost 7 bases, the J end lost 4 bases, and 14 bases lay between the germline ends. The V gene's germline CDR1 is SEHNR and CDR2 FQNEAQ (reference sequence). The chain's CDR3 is CASTPPREYNEQFF. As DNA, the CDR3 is TGTGCCAGCACCCCACCCCGGGAATACAATGAGCAGTTCTTC.

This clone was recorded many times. The CDR3 is CASSPGQASSYEQYF. CDR3 in DNA: TGTGCCAGTAGTCCGGGACAGGCGTCCTCCTACGAGCAGTACTTC. V usage is TRBV19 and J usage is TRBJ2-7; TRBD1 agrees at 8 bases. This CDR3 has 15 residues. Looked up from germline, CDR1 is LNHDA and CDR2 is SQIVND (reference sequence). V shed 5 bases, J shed 0 bases, and the junction held 6 bases outside the gene matches.

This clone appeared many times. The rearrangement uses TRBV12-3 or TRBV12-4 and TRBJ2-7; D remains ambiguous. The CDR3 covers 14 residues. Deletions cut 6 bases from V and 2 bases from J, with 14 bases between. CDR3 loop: CASRQTRNAYEQYF. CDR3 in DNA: TGTGCCAGCAGACAGACAAGGAACGCCTACGAGCAGTACTTC.

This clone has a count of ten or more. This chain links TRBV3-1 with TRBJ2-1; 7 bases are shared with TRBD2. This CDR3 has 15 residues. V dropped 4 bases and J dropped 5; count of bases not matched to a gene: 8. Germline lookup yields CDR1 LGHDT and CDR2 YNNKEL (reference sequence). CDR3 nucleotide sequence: TGTGCCAGCAGCCCCAGACTAGCTGGGAACAATGAGCAGTTCTTC. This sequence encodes CASSPRLAGNNEQFF.

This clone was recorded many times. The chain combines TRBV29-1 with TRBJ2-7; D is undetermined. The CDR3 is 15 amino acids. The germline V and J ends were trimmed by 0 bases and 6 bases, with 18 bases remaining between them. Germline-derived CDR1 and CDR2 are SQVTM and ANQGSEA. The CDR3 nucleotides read TGCAGCGTTGAAGAAGACGGTAGGTCCCCGGGCGAGCAGTACTTC. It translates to CSVEEDGRSPGEQYF.

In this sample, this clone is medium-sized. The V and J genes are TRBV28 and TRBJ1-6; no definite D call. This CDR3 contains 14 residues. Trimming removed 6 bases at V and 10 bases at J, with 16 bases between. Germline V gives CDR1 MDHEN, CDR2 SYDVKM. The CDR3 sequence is CASSASSRGSPLHF. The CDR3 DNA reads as TGTGCCAGCAGCGCATCCTCTAGAGGATCACCCCTCCACTTT.

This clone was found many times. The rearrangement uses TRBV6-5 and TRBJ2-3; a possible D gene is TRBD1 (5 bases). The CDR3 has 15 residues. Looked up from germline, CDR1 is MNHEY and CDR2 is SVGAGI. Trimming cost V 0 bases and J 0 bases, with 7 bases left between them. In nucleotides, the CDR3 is TGTGCCAGCAGTTACTCCAGGGTTAGCACAGATACGCAGTATTTT. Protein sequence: CASSYSRVSTDTQYF.

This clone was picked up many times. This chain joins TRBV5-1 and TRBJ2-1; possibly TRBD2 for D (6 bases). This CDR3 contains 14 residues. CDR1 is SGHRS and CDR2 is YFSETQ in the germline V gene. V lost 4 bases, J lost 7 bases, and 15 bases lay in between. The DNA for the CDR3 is TGCGCCAGCAGCACGACTAGTTTCGGAAATGAGCAGTTCTTC. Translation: CASSTTSFGNEQFF.

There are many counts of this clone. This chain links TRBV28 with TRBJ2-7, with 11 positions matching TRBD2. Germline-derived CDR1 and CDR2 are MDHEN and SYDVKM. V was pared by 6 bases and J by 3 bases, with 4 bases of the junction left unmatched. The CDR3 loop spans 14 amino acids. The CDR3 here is CASRGLAAVYEQYF. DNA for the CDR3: TGTGCCAGCAGGGGACTAGCGGCTGTCTACGAGCAGTACTTC.

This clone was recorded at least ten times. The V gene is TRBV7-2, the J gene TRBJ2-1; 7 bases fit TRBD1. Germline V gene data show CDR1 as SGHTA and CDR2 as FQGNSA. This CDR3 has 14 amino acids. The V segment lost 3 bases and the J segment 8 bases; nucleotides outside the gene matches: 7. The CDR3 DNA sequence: TGTGCCAGCAGCTTCTCCCGGGACAGTGATGAGCAGTTCTTC. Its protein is CASSFSRDSDEQFF.

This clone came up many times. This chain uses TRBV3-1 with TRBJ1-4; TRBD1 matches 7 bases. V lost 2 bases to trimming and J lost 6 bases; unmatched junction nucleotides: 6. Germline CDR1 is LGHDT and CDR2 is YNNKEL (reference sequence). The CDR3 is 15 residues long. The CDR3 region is CASSQTRDSHEKLFF. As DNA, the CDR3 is TGTGCCAGCAGCCAAACGCGGGACAGCCATGAAAAACTGTTTTTT. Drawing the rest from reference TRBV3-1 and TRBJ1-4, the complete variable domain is DTAVSQTPKYLVTQMGNDKSIKCEQNLGHDTMYWYKQDSKKFLKIMFSYNNKELIINETVPNRFSPKSPDKAHLNLHINSLELGDSAVYFCASSQTRDSHEKLFFGSGTQLSVL.